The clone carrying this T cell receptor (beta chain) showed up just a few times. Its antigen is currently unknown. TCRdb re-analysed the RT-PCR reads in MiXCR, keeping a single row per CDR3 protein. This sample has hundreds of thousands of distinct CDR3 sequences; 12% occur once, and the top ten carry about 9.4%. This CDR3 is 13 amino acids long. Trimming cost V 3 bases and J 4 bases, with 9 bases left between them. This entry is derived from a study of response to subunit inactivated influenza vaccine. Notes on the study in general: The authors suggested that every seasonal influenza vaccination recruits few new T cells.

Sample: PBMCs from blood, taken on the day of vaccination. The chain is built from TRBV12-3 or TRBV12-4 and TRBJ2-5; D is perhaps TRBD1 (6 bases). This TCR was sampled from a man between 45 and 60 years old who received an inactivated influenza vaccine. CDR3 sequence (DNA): TGTGCCAGCAGTTTGGCGGACAGAGAGACCCAGTACTTC. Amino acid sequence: CASSLADRETQYF.